The clone carrying this T cell receptor (beta chain) was observed a handful of times. For TCRbeta, the library was prepared with unique molecular identifiers. TCRdb re-called the PCR reads with MiXCR, one entry per CDR3 protein. The repertoire holds about 460,000 distinct CDR3 sequences, 9.5% to 12% seen once, with 12% to 15% in the top ten. The data stem from a study of T-cell reconstitution after alpha-beta-depleted transplantation in children. Trimming pared 3 bases from V and 4 bases from J, leaving 12 bases between. This CDR3 comprises 15 residues. The source is a female patient aged 2-15 years who had a stem cell transplant for aplastic anemia, so the T cells may come from the graft donor. Sequencing was performed on PBMCs, mostly from graft donor cells, taken 180 days after TCRalphabeta/CD19-depleted stem cell transplant. The chain combines TRBV12-3 or TRBV12-4 with TRBJ1-4; perhaps TRBD1 as D (6 bases). DNA for the CDR3: TGTGCCAGCAGTTTCAGGGGTCGAGGTAATGAAAAACTGTTTTTT. This encodes CASSFRGRGNEKLFF.